The T cell receptor (beta chain) described here comes from a study of blood T cells in healthy people across ages. Germline V gene sequence: CDR1 MNHEY, CDR2 SMNVEV (reference sequence). V was cut by 5 bases and J by 0 bases, with 16 bases left in between. The length of the CDR3 is 17 residues. Primers used in a second PCR of about 7 to 11 cycles were a sample-barcoded 5' primer and a J-beta primer mix. From the 5' RACE reads, TCRdb called clonotypes with MiXCR, one entry per CDR3 protein. The data show almost 550,000 distinct CDR3 sequences, around 24% seen once. Each sample gave at least 6 million isolated PBMCs. This sample also appeared in a second study, on T cells of mothers and their children.

This receptor was identified in a boy under 18 in good health. This chain uses TRBV27 with TRBJ1-4; D uncertain. Sequencing was carried out using blood. CDR3 residues: CASSPHQARTTNEKLFF. Written as DNA, the CDR3 is TGTGCCAGCAGTCCCCACCAGGCCCGTACAACTAATGAAAAACTGTTTTTT.